The clone carrying this T cell receptor (beta chain) was recorded at least ten times. Its antigen is not known. These data belong to a study of regulatory T cells in long-lasting Graves disease. Whole-study findings and limits: The study examined only peripheral blood, not thyroid tissue.

Relying on iRepertoire HTBI primers and Arm-PCR of CDR3 regions, the team built TCR beta libraries. TCRdb reprocessed the multiplex PCR reads via MiXCR and lists one record per CDR3 protein. The sample has roughly 400,000 distinct CDR3 sequences, approximately 16% seen once. CDR3 length: 14 amino acids. Germline V lookup: CDR1 LNHDA, CDR2 SQIVND (reference sequence). V dropped 5 bases and J dropped 5; count of bases not matched to a gene: 8. As for time point: newly diagnosed GD, antithyroid drugs for less than 3 months. RNA isolated from PBMCs was used to make the TCR library. The sample was also reused in another study, on T cells in Graves' hyperthyroidism and ophthalmopathy.

The sequence was collected from a woman aged 40 to 50 with Graves disease. This chain connects TRBV19 to TRBJ2-5, with 7 bases fitting TRBD1. Sequenced here: peripheral blood mononuclear cells (PBMCs), sampled at new diagnosis, from a patient treated with antithyroid drugs. The CDR3 DNA is TGTGCCAGTAGTCTACAGGGGCCCTGGGAGACCCAGTACTTC. It translates to CASSLQGPWETQYF.